The clone carrying this T cell receptor (beta chain) appeared many times. Its cognate antigen is unknown. The sample comes from a study of blood T cells in healthy people across ages. Donors were healthy Caucasian individuals from Russia aged roughly 6 to 90. Trimming removed 0 bases from V and 7 bases from J, with 10 bases in between. The CDR3 has 13 amino acids. Germline CDR1 is KGHSH and CDR2 is LQKENI. General study points: Measured against age, TCR beta diversity per million T cells decreased in a roughly linear manner. More naive CD4+ cells and higher diversity marked long-lived donors relative to aged donors.

Using a J-beta primer mix together with a sample-barcoded 5' primer, a second PCR was run for about 6 to 11 cycles. Every cDNA molecule carried a tag from a template-switch adaptor bearing 12 random nucleotides. Via MiXCR, TCRdb re-called the 5' RACE reads, giving one row per CDR3 protein. Of roughly 700,000 distinct CDR3 sequences in the sample, about 30% are singletons; the top ten hold less than 20%. The gene calls are TRBV18 and TRBJ2-7; D is unclear. The TCR was taken from a woman older than 75 in good health. The sample consisted of blood. The chain's CDR3 is CASSPPKPREQYF. In DNA, the CDR3 is TGTGCCAGCTCACCACCAAAGCCTCGGGAGCAGTACTTC.